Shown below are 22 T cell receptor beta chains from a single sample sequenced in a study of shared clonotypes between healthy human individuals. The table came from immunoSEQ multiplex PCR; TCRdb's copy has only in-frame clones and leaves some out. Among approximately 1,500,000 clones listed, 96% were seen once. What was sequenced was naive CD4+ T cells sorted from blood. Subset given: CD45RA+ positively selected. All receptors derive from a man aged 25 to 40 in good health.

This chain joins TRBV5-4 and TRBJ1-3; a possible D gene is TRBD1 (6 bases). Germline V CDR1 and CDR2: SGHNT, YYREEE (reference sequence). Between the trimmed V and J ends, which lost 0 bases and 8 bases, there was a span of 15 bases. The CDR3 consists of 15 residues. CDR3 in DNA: TGTGCCAGCAGCTTGGCCACAGGGCCTGGTGACACCATATATTTT. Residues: CASSLATGPGDTIYF.

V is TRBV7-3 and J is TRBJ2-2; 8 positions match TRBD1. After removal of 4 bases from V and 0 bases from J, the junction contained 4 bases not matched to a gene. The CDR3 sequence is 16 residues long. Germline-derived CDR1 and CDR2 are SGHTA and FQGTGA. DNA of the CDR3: TGTGCCAGCAGCTCTCGACAGGGGCCGAACACCGGGGAGCTGTTTTTT. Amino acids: CASSSRQGPNTGELFF.

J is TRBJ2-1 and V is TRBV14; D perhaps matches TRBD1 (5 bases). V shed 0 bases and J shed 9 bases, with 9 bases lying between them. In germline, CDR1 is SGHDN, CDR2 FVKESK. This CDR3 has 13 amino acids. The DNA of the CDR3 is TGTGCCAGCAGCCAAGATTTGGGGCTTGAGCAGTTCTTC. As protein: CASSQDLGLEQFF.

The CDR3 is CASSLALAGISGANVLTF. The CDR3 coding sequence is TGTGCCAGCAGCTTAGCCCTAGCGGGGATCTCTGGGGCCAACGTCCTGACTTTC. This sequence joins TRBV7-2 and TRBJ2-6; 9 bases line up with TRBD2. Trimming took 0 bases from V and 0 from J; bases not matched to a gene: 3. Germline V gene sequence: CDR1 SGHTA, CDR2 FQGNSA. This CDR3 comprises 18 residues.

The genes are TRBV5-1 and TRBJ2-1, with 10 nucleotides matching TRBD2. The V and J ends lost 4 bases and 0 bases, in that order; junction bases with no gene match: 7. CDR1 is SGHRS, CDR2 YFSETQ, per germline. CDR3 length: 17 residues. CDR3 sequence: CASSPGLAVSSYNEQFF. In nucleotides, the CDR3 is TGCGCCAGCAGCCCCGGACTAGCGGTCAGCTCCTACAATGAGCAGTTCTTC.

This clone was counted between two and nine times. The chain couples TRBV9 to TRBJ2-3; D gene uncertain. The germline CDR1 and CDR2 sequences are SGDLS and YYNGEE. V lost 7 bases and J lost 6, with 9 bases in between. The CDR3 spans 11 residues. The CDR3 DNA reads TGTGCCAGCGGTCGGCTCGATACGCAGTATTTT. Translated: CASGRLDTQYF.

CDR3 residues: CASSGTQVMNTEAFF. The CDR3 bases are TGTGCCAGCAGCGGAACGCAGGTTATGAACACTGAAGCTTTCTTT. The chain joins TRBV9 to TRBJ1-1; D unresolved. CDR3 length: 15 residues. The V and J ends lost 3 bases and 0 bases respectively, with 12 bases between them. Germline V gene data show CDR1 as SGDLS and CDR2 as YYNGEE. The full variable domain, with the rest looked up from reference TRBV9 and TRBJ1-1, is DSGVTQTPKHLITATGQRVTLRCSPRSGDLSVYWYQQSLDQGLQFLIQYYNGEERAKGNILERFSAQQFPDLHSELNLSSLELGDSALYFCASSGTQVMNTEAFFGQGTRLTVV.

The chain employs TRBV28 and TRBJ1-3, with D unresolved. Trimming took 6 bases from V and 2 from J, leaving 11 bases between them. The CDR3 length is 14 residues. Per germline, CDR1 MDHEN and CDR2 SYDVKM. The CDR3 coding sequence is TGTGCCAGCAGCCAAACCTGGACTGGAAACACCATATATTTT. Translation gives CASSQTWTGNTIYF.

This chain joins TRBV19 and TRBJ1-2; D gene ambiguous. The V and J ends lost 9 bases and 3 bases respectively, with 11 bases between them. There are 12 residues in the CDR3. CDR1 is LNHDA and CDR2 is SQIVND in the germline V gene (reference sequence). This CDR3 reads CASGRLDYGYTF. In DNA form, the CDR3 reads TGTGCCAGCGGTCGTCTGGACTATGGCTACACCTTC.

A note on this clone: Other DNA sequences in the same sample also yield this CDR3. In nucleotides, the CDR3 is TGCAGCGTTGCCGGGAGGCACACAGATACGCAGTATTTT. Protein product: CSVAGRHTDTQYF. The chain is built from TRBV29-1 and TRBJ2-3, with 7 bases identical to TRBD2. Germline CDR1 reads SQVTM; CDR2 reads ANQGSEA. Trimming cost V 4 bases and J 2 bases; bases outside gene matches: 3. This CDR3 contains 13 residues.

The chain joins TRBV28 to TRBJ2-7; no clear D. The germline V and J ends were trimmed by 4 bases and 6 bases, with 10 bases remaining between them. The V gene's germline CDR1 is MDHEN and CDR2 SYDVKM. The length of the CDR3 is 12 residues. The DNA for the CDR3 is TGTGCCAGCAGTTCGGGTATTTTCGAGCAGTACTTC. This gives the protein CASSSGIFEQYF.

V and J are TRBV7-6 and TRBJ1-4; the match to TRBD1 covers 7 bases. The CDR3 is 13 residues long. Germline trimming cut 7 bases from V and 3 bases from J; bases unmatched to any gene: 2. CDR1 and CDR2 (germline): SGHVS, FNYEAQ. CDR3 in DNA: TGTGCCAGCACGGGGACAGCTAATGAAAAACTGTTTTTT. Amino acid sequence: CASTGTANEKLFF.

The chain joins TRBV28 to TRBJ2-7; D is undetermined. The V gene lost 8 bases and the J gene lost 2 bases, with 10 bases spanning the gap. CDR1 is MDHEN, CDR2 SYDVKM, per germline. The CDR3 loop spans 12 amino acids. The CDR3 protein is CASPGFTYEQYF. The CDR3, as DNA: TGTGCCAGCCCCGGATTCACCTACGAGCAGTACTTC.

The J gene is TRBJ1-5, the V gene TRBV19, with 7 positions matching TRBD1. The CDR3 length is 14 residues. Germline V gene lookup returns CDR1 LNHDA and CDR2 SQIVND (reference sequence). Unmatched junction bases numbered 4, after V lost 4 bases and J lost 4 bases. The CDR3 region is CASSKQGWNQPQHF. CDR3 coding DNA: TGTGCCAGTAGTAAACAGGGGTGGAATCAGCCCCAGCATTTT. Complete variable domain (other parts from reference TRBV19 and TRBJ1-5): DGGITQSPKYLFRKEGQNVTLSCEQNLNHDAMYWYRQDPGQGLRLIYYSQIVNDFQKGDIAEGYSVSREKKESFPLTVTSAQKNPTAFYLCASSKQGWNQPQHFGDGTRLSIL.

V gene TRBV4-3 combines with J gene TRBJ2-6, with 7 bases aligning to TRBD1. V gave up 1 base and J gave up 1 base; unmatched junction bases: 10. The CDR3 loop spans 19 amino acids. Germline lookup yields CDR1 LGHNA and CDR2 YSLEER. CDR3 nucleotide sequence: TGCGCCAGCAGCCAAGTGAAAGGGGGCCCGGGGTCTGGGGCCAACGTCCTGACTTTC. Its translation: CASSQVKGGPGSGANVLTF.

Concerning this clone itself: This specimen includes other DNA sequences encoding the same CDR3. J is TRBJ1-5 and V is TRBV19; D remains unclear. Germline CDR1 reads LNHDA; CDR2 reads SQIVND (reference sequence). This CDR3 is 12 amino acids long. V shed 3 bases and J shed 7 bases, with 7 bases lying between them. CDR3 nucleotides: TGTGCCAGTAGTATCGGGCGCCAGCCCCAGCATTTT. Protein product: CASSIGRQPQHF. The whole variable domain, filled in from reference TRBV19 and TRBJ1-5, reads DGGITQSPKYLFRKEGQNVTLSCEQNLNHDAMYWYRQDPGQGLRLIYYSQIVNDFQKGDIAEGYSVSREKKESFPLTVTSAQKNPTAFYLCASSIGRQPQHFGDGTRLSIL.

CDR3 in amino acids: CAGRGLAGEFSYGELFF. The CDR3 DNA sequence: TGTGCCGGACGGGGACTAGCGGGAGAATTTTCTTACGGGGAGCTGTTTTTT. J is TRBJ2-2 and V is TRBV2; TRBD2 matches 14 bases. V was pared by 11 bases and J by 7 bases, with 15 bases of the junction left unmatched. CDR3 length: 17 amino acids. Germline assignment: CDR1 SNHLY and CDR2 FYNNEI. The whole variable domain, remainder taken from reference TRBV2 and TRBJ2-2, is EPEVTQTPSHQVTQMGQEVILRCVPISNHLYFYWYRQILGQKVEFLVSFYNNEISEKSEIFDDQFSVERPDGSNFTLKIRSTKLEDSAMYFCAGRGLAGEFSYGELFFGEGSRLTVL.

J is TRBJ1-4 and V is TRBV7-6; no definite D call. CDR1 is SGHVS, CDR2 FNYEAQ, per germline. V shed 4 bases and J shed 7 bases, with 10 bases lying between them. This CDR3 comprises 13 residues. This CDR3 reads CASSWFEGEKLFF. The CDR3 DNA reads TGTGCCAGCAGCTGGTTCGAAGGTGAAAAACTGTTTTTT.

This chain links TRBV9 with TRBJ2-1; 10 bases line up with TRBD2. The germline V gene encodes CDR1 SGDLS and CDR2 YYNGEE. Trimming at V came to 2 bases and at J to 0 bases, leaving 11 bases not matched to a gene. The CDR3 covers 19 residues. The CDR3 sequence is CASSVGPFSGRSSYNEQFF. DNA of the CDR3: TGTGCCAGCAGCGTGGGGCCCTTTAGCGGGAGGAGCTCCTACAATGAGCAGTTCTTC.

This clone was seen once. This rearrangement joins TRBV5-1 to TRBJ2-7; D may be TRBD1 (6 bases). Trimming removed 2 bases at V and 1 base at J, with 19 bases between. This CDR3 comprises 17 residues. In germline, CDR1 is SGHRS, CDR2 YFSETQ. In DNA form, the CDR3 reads TGCGCCAGCAGCTTTAAAGGACAGAGGGATAATTCCTACGAGCAGTACTTC. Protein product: CASSFKGQRDNSYEQYF.

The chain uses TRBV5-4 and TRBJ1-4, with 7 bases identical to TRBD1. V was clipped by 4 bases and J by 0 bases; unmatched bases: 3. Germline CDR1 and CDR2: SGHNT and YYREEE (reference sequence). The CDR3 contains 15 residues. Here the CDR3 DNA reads TGTGCCAGCAGCCACGGGACAGCAACTAATGAAAAACTGTTTTTT. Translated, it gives CASSHGTATNEKLFF.

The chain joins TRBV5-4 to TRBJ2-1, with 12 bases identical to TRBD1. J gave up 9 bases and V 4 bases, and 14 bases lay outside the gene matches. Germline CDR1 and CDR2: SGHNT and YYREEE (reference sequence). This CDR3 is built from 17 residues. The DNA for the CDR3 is TGTGCCAGCAGCCCCCCGGGACAGGGGGCGCGGGGTGGTGAGCAGTTCTTC. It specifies CASSPPGQGARGGEQFF. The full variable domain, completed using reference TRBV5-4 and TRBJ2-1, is ETGVTQSPTHLIKTRGQQVTLRCSSQSGHNTVSWYQQALGQGPQFIFQYYREEENGRGNFPPRFSGLQFPNYSSELNVNALELDDSALYLCASSPPGQGARGGEQFFGPGTRLTVL.